This entry describes one TCR beta chain. Whole blood, unfractionated, served as the material for total RNA extraction. The sample originates from a study of human T cells and chemical hapten exposure. TCRdb analysed the 5' RACE reads with MiXCR anew, one entry per CDR3 protein. The table includes over 95,000 distinct CDR3 sequences, approximately 19% detected once. Germline-derived CDR1 and CDR2 are MDHEN and SYDVKM. V lost 6 bases, J lost 3 bases, and 6 bases lay in between. The CDR3 consists of 11 residues. This chain connects TRBV28 to TRBJ2-7, with D unclear. The sequence came from a human donor in good health. CDR3 in DNA: TGTGCCAGCAGCGTGTTCTACGAGCAGTACTTC. Translated, it gives CASSVFYEQYF.